Below, 10 T cell receptor beta chains from the same sample are listed, as sequenced in a study of STAT3 mutations in large granular lymphocyte leukemia. Study findings and constraints: Every T-cell large granular lymphocyte leukemia patient had at least one immunodominant TCR beta clonotype.

These receptors are not linked to any known antigen. Profiling relied on immunoSEQ multiplex PCR, and the TCRdb table lists in-frame clones only, not all of them. The ten most abundant clones cover 75% to 90% of a sample with around 2,600 clones. The sequenced sample was PBMCs. Receptors originate from a human donor with T large granular lymphocyte leukemia. The donor label of this sample is uncertain. Some clones in this sample may be carry-over from other donors' samples.

A word on this clone: The CDR3 end shows no conserved phenylalanine or tryptophan, and so a read error is likely. It is unclear where the CDR3 begins or ends on the DNA, so no DNA is shown, and the CDR3 is as TCRdb lists it. The chain has TRBV7-7 and TRBJ2-1; whether TRBD2, the table's D call, matches the DNA was not checked. The CDR3 contains 12 residues when both ends are counted. Germline CDR1 reads SSHAT; CDR2 reads FNYEAQ (reference sequence). The CDR3 region is CASSLAGGAYNE.

As for this clone: Since no conserved phenylalanine or tryptophan closes the CDR3, a read error is the likely cause. No DNA is shown, since the ends of the CDR3 on it are uncertain; the CDR3 is the one TCRdb lists. The chain joins TRBV5-1 to TRBJ2-1; the DNA was not compared with TRBD2, the D call given in the table. Including both end residues, the CDR3 is 12 amino acids long. Per germline, CDR1 SGHRS and CDR2 YFSETQ. CDR3 loop: CASSTVAGAERE.

Points on this clone: Here the CDR3 omits its conserved ending phenylalanine or tryptophan, so a read error is the likely source. No DNA is shown, since the ends of the CDR3 on it are uncertain; the CDR3 is the one TCRdb lists. The genes are TRBV7-2 and TRBJ1-2. Germline CDR1 SGHTA, CDR2 FQGNSA. Termini included, the CDR3 measures 11 amino acids. The CDR3 spells CASSLVPGPYG.

Note on this clone: The CDR3 end shows no conserved phenylalanine or tryptophan, and so a read error is likely. The DNA is omitted, as the CDR3 cannot be located on it reliably, and the CDR3 follows TCRdb's listing. The rearrangement uses TRBV10-3 and TRBJ2-1; the table's D call TRBD1 went unverified against the DNA. 8 amino acids form the CDR3, both terminal residues included. Per the germline V gene, CDR1 is ENHRY and CDR2 is SYGVKD. The CDR3 sequence is CAISSDAE.

Comment on this clone: The conserved phenylalanine or tryptophan normally closing the CDR3 is absent here, so this likely arose from a read error. The limits of the CDR3 on the DNA are not certain, so only TCRdb's listed CDR3 is given. V is TRBV7-6 and J is TRBJ1-1; no check of the table's D call, TRBD1, against the DNA was made. With termini counted, the CDR3 has 11 amino acids. The germline gives CDR1 SGHVS, CDR2 FNYEAQ. CDR3 sequence: CASSLASSGTE.

In regard to this clone: No conserved phenylalanine or tryptophan is present at the end of the CDR3, so a read error is the likely explanation. No DNA is shown, since the ends of the CDR3 on it are uncertain; the CDR3 is the one TCRdb lists. This chain links TRBV2 with TRBJ2-3; the table assigns TRBD1, which was not confirmed against the DNA. The CDR3 spans 11 amino acids, including both terminal residues. In germline, CDR1 is SNHLY, CDR2 FYNNEI. The CDR3 reads CASISIRTTDT.

A word on this clone: A read error is likely, as this CDR3 ends without the conserved phenylalanine or tryptophan. It is unclear where the CDR3 begins or ends on the DNA, so no DNA is shown, and the CDR3 is as TCRdb lists it. J is TRBJ1-1 and V is TRBV19; the tabulated D call, TRBD1, remains unverified against the DNA. CDR1 is LNHDA and CDR2 is SQIVND in the germline V gene (reference sequence). The CDR3 totals 8 residues, both ends included. The chain's CDR3 is CASSQGRV.

As for this clone: The conserved closing phenylalanine or tryptophan is absent in this CDR3, likely reflecting a read error. No DNA is shown, since the ends of the CDR3 on it are uncertain; the CDR3 is the one TCRdb lists. This rearrangement joins TRBV5-1 to TRBJ1-1; the table's TRBD1 call for D was not verified on the DNA. The germline gives CDR1 SGHRS, CDR2 YFSETQ. The CDR3 totals 11 residues, both ends included. The CDR3 here is CASSTTDINTE.

A note on this clone: The conserved closing phenylalanine or tryptophan is absent in this CDR3, likely reflecting a read error. The DNA is omitted, as the CDR3 cannot be located on it reliably, and the CDR3 follows TCRdb's listing. The V and J genes are TRBV5-1 and TRBJ2-3; the table's TRBD2 call for D was not verified on the DNA. The CDR3 totals 13 residues, both ends included. Germline CDR1 and CDR2: SGHRS and YFSETQ. The CDR3 sequence: CASSLMTSGNTDT.

Regarding this clone: It is likely a read error, because the conserved phenylalanine at the end of the CDR3 is missing. The DNA is left out, because the CDR3 cannot be placed on it with certainty; the CDR3 is given as TCRdb lists it. V and J are TRBV12-5 and TRBJ2-3; TRBD1, the D gene given by the table, was not confirmed from the DNA. Germline CDR1 is LGHNT and CDR2 is FRNRAP. The CDR3 is made up of 10 amino acids, end residues included. CDR3 in amino acids: CASGFETTYT.